These T cell receptor beta chains were read from a single sample in a study of cytomegalovirus exposure and HLA in healthy donors. The table came from immunoSEQ multiplex PCR; TCRdb's copy has only in-frame clones and leaves some out. The sample holds 100,000 to 150,000 clones, 80% seen once. The sample was PBMCs. The receptors come from a female donor in good health and CMV-seronegative. Both conserved end residues are part of each CDR3. Each record gives: CDR3 protein, CDR3 DNA, D gene, J gene, clone size, V gene. The D gene is left open where the match is weak. Clone size appears in some rows only: once, few, many, or a class for an expanded clone.

CDR3: CASSRGGGLNTGELFF
DNA: TGCGCCAGCAGCCGTGGGGGAGGGCTCAACACCGGGGAGCTGTTTTTT
D: TRBD2
J: TRBJ2-2
size: NA
V: TRBV4-1

CDR3: CASSEAGIYEQYF
DNA: TGTGCCAGCAGTGAAGCCGGGATTTACGAGCAGTACTTC
D: NA
J: TRBJ2-7
size: once
V: TRBV6-1

CDR3: CASEGGIGYEQYF
DNA: TGTGCCAGCGAAGGAGGAATTGGGTACGAGCAGTACTTC
D: NA
J: TRBJ2-7
size: NA
V: TRBV6-6

CDR3: CASRAGPRTDTQYF
DNA: TGCGCCAGCAGAGCAGGGCCCCGCACAGATACGCAGTATTTT
D: NA
J: TRBJ2-3
size: NA
V: TRBV5-1

CDR3: CASTDSGYFSGANVLTF
DNA: TGTGCCAGTACCGACAGTGGATACTTCTCTGGGGCCAACGTCCTGACTTTC
D: NA
J: TRBJ2-6
size: few
V: TRBV19

CDR3: CASSPLPSGDDTRQYF
DNA: TGTGCCAGCTCACCATTGCCTAGCGGGGACGATACGAGGCAGTACTTC
D: TRBD2
J: TRBJ2-7
size: NA
V: TRBV18

CDR3: CASSPGLAGSPVEQYF
DNA: TGTGCCAGCTCACCCGGCCTAGCGGGATCCCCCGTAGAGCAGTACTTC
D: TRBD2
J: TRBJ2-7
size: NA
V: TRBV18

CDR3: CASSPQPGSNSPLHF
DNA: TGCGCCAGCAGCCCCCAGCCAGGCTCTAATTCACCCCTCCACTTT
D: NA
J: TRBJ1-6
size: NA
V: TRBV5-1

CDR3: CATSRVLAASSNQPQHF
DNA: TGTGCCACCAGCAGAGTGTTGGCCGCTTCTTCAAATCAGCCCCAGCATTTT
D: NA
J: TRBJ1-5
size: NA
V: TRBV15

CDR3: CASSFQGRETQYF
DNA: TGTGCCAGCAGCTTTCAGGGGAGAGAGACCCAGTACTTC
D: NA
J: TRBJ2-5
size: NA
V: TRBV5-8

CDR3: CASSVGLAGIAGELFF
DNA: TGTGCCAGCAGCGTAGGACTAGCGGGAATTGCCGGGGAGCTGTTTTTT
D: TRBD2
J: TRBJ2-2
size: NA
V: TRBV9

CDR3: CASNPIGRVDNEQFF
DNA: TGTGCCAGCAACCCCATAGGCAGGGTGGACAATGAGCAGTTCTTC
D: NA
J: TRBJ2-1
size: NA
V: TRBV6-5

CDR3: CASSFLRQTGELFF
DNA: TGTGCCAGCAGCTTCCTAAGACAGACCGGGGAGCTGTTTTTT
D: NA
J: TRBJ2-2
size: NA
V: TRBV11-2